A selection of T cell receptor beta chains follows, all from one sample in a study of CD8 T cells in ankylosing spondylitis. Each CDR3 protein gets one entry after TCRdb re-called the 5' RACE reads with MiXCR. In the table there are under 300,000 distinct CDR3 sequences, about 11% of which are singletons. Sequencing used blood, either unsorted or a sorted T cell fraction (not recorded which). These receptor sequences come from a male donor with ankylosing spondylitis or in good health (not recorded which). The CDR3 runs from the conserved cysteine through the conserved F or W. The order of the fields is J gene, V gene, CDR3 protein.

TRBJ2-3 TRBV4-1 CASSPEEGGADTQYF
TRBJ2-1 TRBV9 CASSALAHSYNEQFF
TRBJ2-6 TRBV7-9 CASSLTRGQGANVLTF
TRBJ1-1 TRBV5-5 CASSTAGTGNTEAFF
TRBJ1-1 TRBV20-1 CSARVTGITEAFF
TRBJ1-1 TRBV10-3 CAISVLGQDTEAFF
TRBJ2-1 TRBV7-8 CASTPGGGSNEQFF
TRBJ1-1 TRBV5-6 CASSPTGPNTEAFF
TRBJ2-1 TRBV14 CASSQDFGGASYNEQFF
TRBJ1-4 TRBV28 CASSSILDGTGMGEKLFF
TRBJ2-2 TRBV7-9 CASSLFSGKNTGELFF
TRBJ2-1 TRBV3-1 CASNRGSIAGGRDIPGNEQFF
TRBJ1-2 TRBV20-1 CSASYGIGYTF
TRBJ1-2 TRBV20-1 CSALTLTGGQDYGYTF
TRBJ2-7 TRBV3-1 CASSKRGPSTREQYF
TRBJ2-5 TRBV29-1 CSARSPTSGGQETQYF
TRBJ1-2 TRBV7-2 CASTPGGANYGYTF
TRBJ2-2 TRBV7-9 CASSLRGPITGELFF
TRBJ2-4 TRBV14 CASSPSGLLKNF
TRBJ1-1 TRBV3-1 CASSQTTAGGAAFF
TRBJ2-7 TRBV19 CASRTGVASYEQYF
TRBJ2-7 TRBV12-3/TRBV12-4 CASSPGQGAMTEQYF
TRBJ2-2 TRBV4-2 CASRLAGGTANTGELFF
TRBJ1-2 TRBV12-3/TRBV12-4 CASSTELGGGNYGYTF
TRBJ1-2 TRBV3-1 CASSLHEALNYGYTF
TRBJ1-1 TRBV5-5 CASSWRGQGSTEAFF
TRBJ2-2 TRBV29-1 CSVEGQLTGELFF
TRBJ1-2 TRBV12-3/TRBV12-4 CASTLRVDGYTF
TRBJ1-1 TRBV3-1 CASSRGTGDTEAFF
TRBJ2-3 TRBV7-2 CASSAGPHTTQYF
TRBJ2-3 TRBV30 CAWTSSSGSRTDTQYF
TRBJ2-1 TRBV5-1 CASSWGGDSYNEQFF
TRBJ2-7 TRBV11-2 CASYGTGGWKQYF
TRBJ2-1 TRBV20-1 CSARPRTSGSLPNEQFF
TRBJ1-1 TRBV10-1 CASSESFGRTEAFF
TRBJ1-5 TRBV20-1 CSARTGSGNQPQHF
TRBJ1-5 TRBV12-3/TRBV12-4 CDSSPGDGRSQPQHF
TRBJ1-1 TRBV6-1 CASMVGSFTEAFF
TRBJ2-7 TRBV30 CAWSNVGPYYEQYF
TRBJ2-3 TRBV20-1 CSARAPSGASLSTDTQYF
TRBJ2-7 TRBV5-1 CASSLGQGSSVWSYEQYF
TRBJ2-3 TRBV6-5 CASSYKGTSTDTQYF
TRBJ2-2 TRBV5-5 CASSSTVGHTGELFF
TRBJ2-1 TRBV7-9 CASSPLAGLYTYNEQFF
TRBJ1-1 TRBV27 CASVMGPEAFF
TRBJ1-5 TRBV11-2 CASSLSTDYSNQPQHF
TRBJ2-4 TRBV7-2 CASSPWDTIAKNIQYF
TRBJ1-1 TRBV20-1 CSARDGPVNTEAFF
TRBJ2-1 TRBV3-1 CASSRYPPLAGVGDEQFF
TRBJ1-2 TRBV30 CAWSRNRENYGYTF
TRBJ2-7 TRBV2 CASSPHGLAGPSSYEQYF
TRBJ2-1 TRBV7-9 CASSASGTQDF